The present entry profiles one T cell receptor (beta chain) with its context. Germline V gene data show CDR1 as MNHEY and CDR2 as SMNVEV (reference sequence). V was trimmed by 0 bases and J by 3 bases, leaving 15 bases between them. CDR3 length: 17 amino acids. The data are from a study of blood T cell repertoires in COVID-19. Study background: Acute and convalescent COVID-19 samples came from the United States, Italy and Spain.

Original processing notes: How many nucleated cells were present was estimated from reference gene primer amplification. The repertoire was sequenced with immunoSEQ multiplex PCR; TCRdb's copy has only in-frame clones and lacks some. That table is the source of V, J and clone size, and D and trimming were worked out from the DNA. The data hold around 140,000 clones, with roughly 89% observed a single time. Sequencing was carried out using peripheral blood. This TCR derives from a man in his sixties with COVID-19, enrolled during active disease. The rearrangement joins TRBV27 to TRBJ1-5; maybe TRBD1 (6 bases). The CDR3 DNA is TGTGCCAGCAGTTTATCCACAGGAGGACAGAACAATCAGCCCCAGCATTTT. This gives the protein CASSLSTGGQNNQPQHF.